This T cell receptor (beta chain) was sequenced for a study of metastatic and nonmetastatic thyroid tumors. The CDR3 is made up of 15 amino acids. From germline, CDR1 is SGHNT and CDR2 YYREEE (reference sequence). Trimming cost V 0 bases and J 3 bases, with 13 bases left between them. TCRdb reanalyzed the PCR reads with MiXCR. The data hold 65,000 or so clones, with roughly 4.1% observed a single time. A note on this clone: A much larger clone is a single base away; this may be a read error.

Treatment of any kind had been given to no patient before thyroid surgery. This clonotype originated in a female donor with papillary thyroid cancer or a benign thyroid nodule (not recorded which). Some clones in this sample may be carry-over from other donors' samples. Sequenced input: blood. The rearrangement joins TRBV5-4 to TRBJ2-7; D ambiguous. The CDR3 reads CASSLAGMENYEQYF. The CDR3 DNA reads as TGTGCCAGCAGCTTGGCTGGCATGGAGAACTACGAGCAGTACTTC.